The clone carrying this TCR beta chain was observed once. No antigen is known for it. Participants who had HIV were, without exception, treated in the United States. The data were obtained in a study of long-term antiretroviral therapy in people with HIV. Findings and limits, study-wide: Controls showed broader CDR3 length ranges than did the HIV repertoires. Adherence to ART, viral resistance and therapy changes lacked any data.

It was version v3.0 of the immunoSEQ assay that was run at survey level. The protocol was immunoSEQ multiplex PCR, while the TCRdb copy is restricted to in-frame clones and leaves out a portion. Of some 28,000 clones detected, over 90% appear once; the ten largest clones hold more than 3%. Trimming cost V 2 bases and J 1 base, with 12 bases left between them. Germline V gives CDR1 KGHSH, CDR2 LQKENI. The CDR3 spans 16 residues. The chain combines TRBV18 with TRBJ1-3; unclear D gene. Sequenced material: unsorted PBMCs, taken 5.3 years after starting antiretroviral therapy. This clonotype was obtained from a man aged 50 to 59 with HIV. The CDR3 is CASSPTPPRSGNTIYF. The DNA for the CDR3 is TGTGCCAGCTCACCAACTCCCCCAAGGTCTGGAAACACCATATATTTT.